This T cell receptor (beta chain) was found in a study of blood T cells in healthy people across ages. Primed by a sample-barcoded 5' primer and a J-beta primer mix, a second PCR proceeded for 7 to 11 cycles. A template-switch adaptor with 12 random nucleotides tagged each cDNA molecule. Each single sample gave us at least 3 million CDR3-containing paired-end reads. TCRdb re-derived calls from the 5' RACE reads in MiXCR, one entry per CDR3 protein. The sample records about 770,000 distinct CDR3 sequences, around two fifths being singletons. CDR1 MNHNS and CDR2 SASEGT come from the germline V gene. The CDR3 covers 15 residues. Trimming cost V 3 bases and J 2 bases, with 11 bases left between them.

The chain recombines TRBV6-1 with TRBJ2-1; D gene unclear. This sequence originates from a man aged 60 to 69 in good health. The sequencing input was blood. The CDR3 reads CASSDEGPTYNEQFF. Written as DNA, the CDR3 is TGTGCCAGCAGTGATGAAGGGCCCACCTACAATGAGCAGTTCTTC.